This record concerns one T cell receptor (beta chain) sequence. What it binds is not known. Described treatment: approximately 10-day PBMC culture with coronavirus spike peptide pools or control peptides (ViraFEST assay). ViraFEST used peptide pools to expand antigen-specific T cells before TCR sequencing. The sample originates from a study of vaccination and CD4 T cells after COVID-19. On the study more broadly: The stimulus for the cells was overlapping spike peptides derived from SARS-CoV-2, HCoV-NL63, HCoV-OC43 and HCoV-229E.

Sequencing of the DNA from cultured CD4+ T cells was carried out with the Oncomine TCR Beta short-read assay. TCRdb processed the PCR reads anew with MiXCR; each CDR3 protein has one entry. Altogether 10,000 to 15,000 distinct CDR3 sequences are present, roughly 72% being singletons, with the ten largest covering around 8.1%. The CDR3 sequence is 13 residues long. V was trimmed by 5 bases and J by 4 bases, leaving 9 bases between them. Germline CDR1 is MNHNS and CDR2 is SASEGT. Study-wide results and caveats: Spike mono-reactivity was the property of 304 of 307 vaccine-specific clones in convalescent patients.

The origin of this receptor is a human donor who received a COVID-19 vaccine. V gene TRBV6-1 combines with J gene TRBJ1-5; the D is unclear. The sample was CD4+ T cells from blood, cultured in vitro, taken after SARS-CoV-2 vaccination. The CDR3, as DNA: TGTGCCAGCAGTAACATGGGTAATCAGCCCCAGCATTTT. Amino acid sequence: CASSNMGNQPQHF.